A single sample gave rise to the 26 T cell receptor beta chains below, sequenced in a study of blood T cell repertoires in COVID-19 (dated by TCRdb to the early 2020s). Receptor libraries were prepared by the immunoSEQ multiplex PCR assay. TCRdb's version of the immuneACCESS table is confined to in-frame rearrangements and falls short of the full clone set. An unresolved V gene accounts for under half of the shortfall where checked; the remainder is of unknown origin. The sample table records tens of thousands of clones; 90% of these occur just once. 15% to 20% of the sample goes to the ten largest clones. The sequenced sample was peripheral blood. The receptors were gathered from a man of 80 years or more with acute or convalescent COVID-19.

This clone was observed a handful of times. This chain links TRBV14 with TRBJ1-2; no firm D call. The CDR3 length is 13 residues. Trimming cost V 0 bases and J 4 bases, with 6 bases left between them. The germline V gene encodes CDR1 SGHDN and CDR2 FVKESK. CDR3 loop: CASSQEETYGYTF. CDR3 bases: TGTGCCAGCAGCCAAGAGGAGACCTATGGCTACACCTTC.

This chain connects TRBV18 to TRBJ1-5; 7 bases are a match to TRBD1. The CDR3 runs 15 residues. The trim removed 2 bases at V and 3 bases at J, leaving 4 bases unmatched. The germline gives CDR1 KGHSH, CDR2 LQKENI. The CDR3 sequence is CASSPIGQANQPQHF. The CDR3 nucleotides are TGTGCCAGCTCACCAATCGGACAGGCCAATCAGCCCCAGCATTTT. Supplemented by reference TRBV18 and TRBJ1-5, the full variable domain reads NAGVMQNPRHLVRRRGQEARLRCSPMKGHSHVYWYRQLPEEGLKFMVYLQKENIIDESGMPKERFSAEFPKEGPSILRIQQVVRGDSAAYFCASSPIGQANQPQHFGDGTRLSIL.

This clone was seen only once. V and J are TRBV7-3 and TRBJ2-5; a possible D gene is TRBD1 (5 bases). The CDR3 totals 18 residues. The germline gives CDR1 SGHTA, CDR2 FQGTGA. The germline V and J ends were trimmed by 6 bases and 0 bases, with 23 bases remaining between them. DNA of the CDR3: TGTGCCAGCAGTCATCCCTTGGGGCCGCCCACATACCAAGAGACCCAGTACTTC. Residues: CASSHPLGPPTYQETQYF.

Here the CDR3 reads CASTPGQGQNIQYF. The CDR3, as DNA: TGTGCCAGTACCCCGGGACAGGGCCAAAACATTCAGTACTTC. The V and J genes are TRBV19 and TRBJ2-4, with 9 bases lining up with TRBD1. Germline CDR1 reads LNHDA; CDR2 reads SQIVND (reference sequence). CDR3 length: 14 amino acids. Unmatched junction bases numbered 6, after V lost 7 bases and J lost 5 bases.

The chain employs TRBV5-1 and TRBJ2-7; 9 nucleotides align to TRBD1. The V segment lost 2 bases and the J segment 4 bases; nucleotides outside the gene matches: 4. The CDR3 contains 14 residues. Per germline, CDR1 SGHRS and CDR2 YFSETQ. The CDR3 DNA sequence: TGCGCCAGCAGCTTTACCGGGACAGGGTACGAGCAGTACTTC. Amino acids: CASSFTGTGYEQYF.

CDR3 sequence reads: CASSQGAYEQYF. CDR3 DNA: TGTGCCAGCAGCCAAGGGGCGTACGAGCAGTACTTC. The chain couples TRBV11-2 to TRBJ2-7; perhaps TRBD1 as D (5 bases). The germline V gene has CDR1 SGHAT and CDR2 FQNNGV. There are 12 residues in the CDR3. Trimming stripped 5 bases from V and 4 bases from J, with 9 bases between.

This clone appeared a few times. Other DNA sequences in the sample encode the same CDR3. This sequence joins TRBV7-2 and TRBJ2-2; no definite D call. CDR3 length equals 14 residues. CDR1 SGHTA and CDR2 FQGNSA come from the germline V gene. The V and J ends lost 0 bases and 2 bases respectively, with 4 bases between them. CDR3 DNA: TGTGCCAGCAGCTTAGCCGTTAACACCGGGGAGCTGTTTTTT. It specifies CASSLAVNTGELFF.

This clone was seen a handful of times. V and J are TRBV19 and TRBJ1-1; D gene unclear. The germline V gene encodes CDR1 LNHDA and CDR2 SQIVND (reference sequence). Trimming shortened V by 7 bases and J by 3 bases, and 9 bases separated the two germline ends. The CDR3 extends over 12 amino acids. The chain's CDR3 is CASIREDTEAFF. For the CDR3, the DNA is TGTGCCAGTATTCGGGAGGACACTGAAGCTTTCTTT.

The chain uses TRBV24-1 and TRBJ1-2; maybe TRBD1 (5 bases). Germline V lookup: CDR1 KGHDR, CDR2 SFDVKD. V was trimmed by 6 bases and J by 6 bases, leaving 10 bases between them. The CDR3 runs 12 residues. CDR3: CATSQGIDGYTF. The CDR3 coding sequence is TGTGCCACCAGTCAGGGCATCGATGGCTACACCTTC.

This clone was counted once. The chain couples TRBV5-4 to TRBJ1-2; 9 bases fit TRBD1. The J segment lost 5 bases and the V segment lost 0 bases, leaving 8 bases of the junction unmatched. The CDR3 extends over 16 amino acids. Germline-derived CDR1 and CDR2 are SGHNT and YYREEE (reference sequence). The CDR3 nucleotides are TGTGCCAGCAGCTTGGCGGGACAGGGTTTTGGGTATGGCTACACCTTC. Residues: CASSLAGQGFGYGYTF.

This clone was seen only a few times. The chain combines TRBV5-1 with TRBJ2-7, with TRBD1 matching over 11 bases. The CDR3 spans 14 residues. V gave up 5 bases and J gave up 6 bases; unmatched junction bases: 7. Germline-derived CDR1 and CDR2 are SGHRS and YFSETQ. The CDR3 DNA follows: TGCGCCAGCAGTCATGGACAGGGGGCGTTCGAGCAGTACTTC. This translates into CASSHGQGAFEQYF.

The J gene is TRBJ2-7, the V gene TRBV6-6; 7 bases map to TRBD2. Germline assignment: CDR1 MNHNY and CDR2 SVGAGI (reference sequence). The CDR3 has 16 amino acids. V lost 0 bases, J lost 3 bases, and 8 bases stayed unmatched. The CDR3 sequence: CASSYSGTGGGYEQYF. Here the CDR3 DNA reads TGTGCCAGCAGTTACTCGGGGACCGGCGGGGGCTACGAGCAGTACTTC.

The V call is TRBV7-2, the J call TRBJ1-6; perhaps TRBD1 as D (5 bases). V gave up 5 bases and J gave up 4 bases, with 12 bases separating them. The CDR3 runs 15 residues. CDR1 is SGHTA and CDR2 is FQGNSA in the germline V gene. CDR3 nucleotides: TGTGCCAGCAGCCCCACCCGACAGTATAATTCACCCCTCCACTTT. As protein: CASSPTRQYNSPLHF.

J is TRBJ1-4 and V is TRBV6-6, with D perhaps TRBD1 (6 bases). V was pared by 6 bases and J by 7 bases, with 6 bases between. The length of the CDR3 is 11 residues. CDR1 is MNHNY and CDR2 is SVGAGI in the germline V gene (reference sequence). CDR3 region: CASRDSEKLFF. The CDR3 coding sequence is TGTGCCAGCAGGGACAGTGAAAAACTGTTTTTT.

The chain is built from TRBV19 and TRBJ1-5; 7 positions match TRBD1. Germline CDR1 reads LNHDA; CDR2 reads SQIVND (reference sequence). V was clipped by 1 base and J by 1 base; unmatched bases: 7. This CDR3 comprises 17 residues. Written as DNA, the CDR3 is TGTGCCAGTAGTATAGCGGTGGTACAGGGGAGCAATCAGCCCCAGCATTTT. Translation: CASSIAVVQGSNQPQHF.

The V gene is TRBV19, the J gene TRBJ1-5; D is possibly TRBD1 (5 bases). This CDR3 has 14 residues. With 7 bases removed from V and 5 bases from J, the gap between germline ends came to 15 bases. Germline V gives CDR1 LNHDA, CDR2 SQIVND (reference sequence). CDR3 sequence (DNA): TGTGCCAGTATTGGGTGGGGCAGCCATCAGCCCCAGCATTTT. This gives the protein CASIGWGSHQPQHF.

Here the CDR3 reads CAVTPGELAGGRGNIQYF. CDR3 nucleotide sequence: TGTGCCGTAACCCCAGGGGAACTAGCGGGGGGTCGAGGAAACATTCAGTACTTC. The genes are TRBV2 and TRBJ2-4; 12 bases fit TRBD2. This CDR3 has 18 amino acids. Germline-derived CDR1 and CDR2 are SNHLY and FYNNEI. J lost 6 bases, V lost 11 bases, and 20 bases had no gene match.

This clone has just one count. This chain joins TRBV5-4 and TRBJ1-2, with 9 bases lining up with TRBD1. This CDR3 spans 16 amino acids. Germline CDR1 reads SGHNT; CDR2 reads YYREEE (reference sequence). The ends lost 0 bases at V and 4 bases at J; junction bases unmatched: 7. For the CDR3, the DNA is TGTGCCAGCAGCTTGGATACTAGGACAGGGGCCTATGGCTACACCTTC. Protein: CASSLDTRTGAYGYTF.

This chain connects TRBV5-6 to TRBJ2-2, with unresolved D. Germline V lookup: CDR1 SGHDT, CDR2 YYEEEE. The CDR3 is 14 amino acids. V was trimmed by 0 bases and J by 5 bases, leaving 8 bases between them. CDR3 residues: CASSLGRGTGELFF. The CDR3 DNA reads TGTGCCAGCAGCTTGGGAAGAGGTACCGGGGAGCTGTTTTTT.

CDR3 region: CASTQRPNQPQHF. CDR3 DNA: TGTGCCTCCACCCAGCGCCCCAATCAGCCCCAGCATTTT. The chain has TRBV6-5 and TRBJ1-5; no reliable D call. This CDR3 contains 13 residues. Between the trimmed V and J ends, which lost 11 bases and 3 bases, there was a span of 14 bases. Per germline, CDR1 MNHEY and CDR2 SVGAGI.

A single count supports this clone. The CDR3 sequence: CASKTRQGGGYTF. The CDR3 region has the DNA TGTGCCAGCAAGACCAGGCAGGGAGGCGGCTACACCTTC. The gene calls are TRBV6-5 and TRBJ1-2; perhaps TRBD1 as D (5 bases). From germline, CDR1 is MNHEY and CDR2 SVGAGI. The ends were cut back, 7 bases at V and 8 bases at J, with 17 bases in the middle. The CDR3 runs 13 residues.

V is TRBV20-1 and J is TRBJ1-6; a weak D match, TRBD1 (6 bases). The ends were cut back, 3 bases at V and 8 bases at J, with 20 bases in the middle. Germline values: CDR1 DFQATT, CDR2 SNEGSKA (reference sequence). The length of the CDR3 is 16 residues. CDR3 nucleotide sequence: TGCAGTGCTAGTGAGGTCTTAGGGGGGGAGTATTCACCCCTCCACTTT. Its translation: CSASEVLGGEYSPLHF.

The CDR3: CASNQGQMYGYTF. For the CDR3, the DNA is TGTGCCAGCAACCAGGGACAGATGTATGGCTACACCTTC. The chain recombines TRBV2 with TRBJ1-2; 7 bases match TRBD1. Trimming at V came to 7 bases and at J to 5 bases, leaving 7 bases not matched to a gene. CDR3 length: 13 amino acids. CDR1 is SNHLY and CDR2 is FYNNEI in the germline V gene.

This clone was picked up one time. This chain connects TRBV2 to TRBJ2-5; perhaps TRBD1 as D (6 bases). V shed 10 bases and J shed 3 bases, with 21 bases lying between them. Germline assignment: CDR1 SNHLY and CDR2 FYNNEI. CDR3 length: 15 residues. Here the CDR3 reads CANMGHRDPKETQYF. CDR3 in DNA: TGTGCCAACATGGGCCACAGGGACCCTAAAGAGACCCAGTACTTC.

The chain employs TRBV19 and TRBJ2-2, with D possibly TRBD1 on 6 matching bases. V lost 5 bases and J lost 1, with 11 bases in between. Germline V CDR1 and CDR2: LNHDA, SQIVND (reference sequence). CDR3 length: 15 residues. This chain's CDR3 is CASSLMGQNTGELFF. In nucleotides, the CDR3 is TGTGCCAGTAGTCTTATGGGACAGAACACCGGGGAGCTGTTTTTT.

A single count supports this clone. CDR3 amino acids: CASSPQVGLAVPFF. In DNA form, the CDR3 reads TGTGCCAGCAGTCCCCAAGTCGGGCTAGCCGTTCCGTTCTTC. This chain links TRBV27 with TRBJ2-1; TRBD2 might be the D (5 bases). V was shortened by 5 bases and J by 15 bases, with 23 bases between the two germline ends. Per germline, CDR1 MNHEY and CDR2 SMNVEV (reference sequence). The length of the CDR3 is 14 residues.